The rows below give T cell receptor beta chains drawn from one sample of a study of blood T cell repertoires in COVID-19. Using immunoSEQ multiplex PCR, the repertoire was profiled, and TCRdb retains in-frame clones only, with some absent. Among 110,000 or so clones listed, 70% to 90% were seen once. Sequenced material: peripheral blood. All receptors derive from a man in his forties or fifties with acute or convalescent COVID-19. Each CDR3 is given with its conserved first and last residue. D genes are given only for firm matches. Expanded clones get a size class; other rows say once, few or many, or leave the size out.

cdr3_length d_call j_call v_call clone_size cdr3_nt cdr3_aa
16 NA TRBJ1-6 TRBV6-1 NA TGTGCCAGCAGTGGACCATGGGGGGGGCATAATTCACCCCTCCACTTT CASSGPWGGHNSPLHF
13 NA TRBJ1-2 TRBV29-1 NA TGCAGCGTTTTGACAGGCCCCCTTGATGGCTACACCTTC CSVLTGPLDGYTF
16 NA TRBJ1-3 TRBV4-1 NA TGCGCCAGCAGCCAGCCTTACCCGGGACAAGGAAACACCATATATTTT CASSQPYPGQGNTIYF
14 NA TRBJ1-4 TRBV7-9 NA TGTGCCAGCAGCTCAGGCGCAACTAATGAAAAACTGTTTTTT CASSSGATNEKLFF
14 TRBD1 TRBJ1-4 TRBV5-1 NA TGCGCCAGCAGCTCTGGCGGGACAGGGGCCGTTCTGTTTTTT CASSSGGTGAVLFF
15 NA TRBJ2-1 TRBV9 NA TGTGCCAGCAGCCCCGGACAATACTCCTACAATGAGCAGTTCTTC CASSPGQYSYNEQFF
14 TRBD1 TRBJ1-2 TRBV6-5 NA TGTGCCAGTACGGACAGGGGGTCTAACTATGGCTACACCTTC CASTDRGSNYGYTF
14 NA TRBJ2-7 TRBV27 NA TGTGCCAGCAGTTTAGGAGGCCCCTCCTACGAGCAGTACTTC CASSLGGPSYEQYF
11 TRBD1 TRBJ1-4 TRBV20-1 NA TGCAGTGCCACAGGGGAAGAAAAACTGTTTTTT CSATGEEKLFF
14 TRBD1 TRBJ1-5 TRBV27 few TGTGCCAGCAGTAAGACAGGGGGCAGCCAGCCCCAGCATTTT CASSKTGGSQPQHF
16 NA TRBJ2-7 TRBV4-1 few TGCGCCAGCAGCCGGGATACAGGGTTGCCGTCCTACGAGCAGTACTTC CASSRDTGLPSYEQYF
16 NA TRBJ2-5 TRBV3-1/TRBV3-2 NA TGTGCCAGCAGCCAAGTTCAGCAGCCCGGGGGAGAGACCCAGTACTTC CASSQVQQPGGETQYF
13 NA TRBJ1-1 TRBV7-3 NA TGTGCCAGCAGCCTAAACAAGAACACTGAAGCTTTCTTT CASSLNKNTEAFF
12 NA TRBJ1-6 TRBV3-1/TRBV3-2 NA TGTGCCAGCAGCCAAGGGTGGCCACCCCTCCACTTT CASSQGWPPLHF